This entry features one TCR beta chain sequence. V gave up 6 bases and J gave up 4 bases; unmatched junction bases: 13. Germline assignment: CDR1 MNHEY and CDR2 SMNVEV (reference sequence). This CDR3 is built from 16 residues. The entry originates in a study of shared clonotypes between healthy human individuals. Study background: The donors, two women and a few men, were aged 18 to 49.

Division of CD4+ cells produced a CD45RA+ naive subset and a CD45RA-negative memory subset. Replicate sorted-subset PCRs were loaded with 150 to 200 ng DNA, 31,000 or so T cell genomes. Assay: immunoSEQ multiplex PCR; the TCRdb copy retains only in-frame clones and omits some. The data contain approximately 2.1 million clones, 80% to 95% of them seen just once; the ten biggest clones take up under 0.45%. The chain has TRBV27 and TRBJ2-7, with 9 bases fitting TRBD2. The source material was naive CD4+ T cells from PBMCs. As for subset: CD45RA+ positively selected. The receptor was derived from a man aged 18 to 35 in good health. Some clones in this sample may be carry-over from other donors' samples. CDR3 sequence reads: CASSPPLREGRYEQYF. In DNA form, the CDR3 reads TGTGCCAGCAGCCCCCCCCTGCGGGAGGGCCGATACGAGCAGTACTTC.